This T cell receptor (beta chain) derives from a study of cytomegalovirus exposure and HLA in healthy donors. Study-wide background: An earlier analysis identified more than 90 million unique TCR beta sequences in 170 million or so T cells.

Donors in the study were healthy people who gave bone marrow. Amplification used 60 Vbeta primers and 13 Jbeta primers. The data were produced by immunoSEQ multiplex PCR, yet TCRdb's version contains in-frame clones alone and is incomplete. This sample has 170,000 or so clones, with around 78% found just once. Study-level results: In a later analysis, V- and J-gene trimming of beta chains associated with a DCLRE1C missense variant, replicated independently. As a later analysis showed, several of the most significant clusters appeared to be linked to common viral pathogens.

J was trimmed by 5 bases and V by 4 bases; bases with no gene match: 8. This CDR3 comprises 14 residues. Germline V CDR1 and CDR2: SGHNT, YYREEE (reference sequence). Concerning this clone: The antigen remains undetermined.

This chain connects TRBV5-4 to TRBJ2-7, with 8 bases matching TRBD1. Sample: PBMCs. The receptor comes from a woman aged 50 to 60 in good health and CMV-seropositive. The CDR3 DNA reads TGTGCCAGCAGCCCGAGACAGGGGACACACGAGCAGTACTTC. This sequence encodes CASSPRQGTHEQYF.